What follows are 32 T cell receptor beta chains derived from one specimen sequenced in a study of control samples from healthy donors and cancer patients. Sequencing was performed with immunoSEQ multiplex PCR; in TCRdb, only in-frame clones are kept and a portion is missing. This repertoire shows 60,000 to 75,000 clones, approximately 90% found once; its top ten account for approximately 5.1%. Material for sequencing was PBMCs. The receptors shown here come from a man aged 55 to 70 with colorectal cancer.

The chain uses TRBV29-1 and TRBJ1-3; unclear D gene. The V and J ends lost 4 bases and 2 bases respectively, with 6 bases between them. The CDR3 sequence is 12 residues long. Looked up from germline, CDR1 is SQVTM and CDR2 is ANQGSEA. CDR3: CSVVGPGNTIYF. CDR3 nucleotides: TGCAGCGTTGTTGGGCCTGGAAACACCATATATTTT.

The J gene is TRBJ1-2, the V gene TRBV5-5; possible D gene TRBD1, 6 bases. The CDR3 loop spans 16 amino acids. Germline V gene sequence: CDR1 SGHKS, CDR2 YYEKEE (reference sequence). V lost 4 bases, J lost 8 bases, and 24 bases lay in between. CDR3 nucleotide sequence: TGTGCCAGCAGCCCCCTAACAGGGTGGGGAGAGAGGGGCTACACCTTC. This sequence encodes CASSPLTGWGERGYTF.

The chain recombines TRBV18 with TRBJ1-1; the D gene is possibly TRBD1 (5 bases). V was pared by 3 bases and J by 4 bases, with 15 bases between. The CDR3 contains 15 residues. The germline V gene has CDR1 KGHSH and CDR2 LQKENI. For the CDR3, the DNA is TGTGCCAGCTCACCCGGACAAGCGGCCGGCACTGAAGCTTTCTTT. Translated: CASSPGQAAGTEAFF.

The chain recombines TRBV4-2 with TRBJ2-7; a weak D match, TRBD2 (5 bases). This CDR3 contains 15 residues. The V gene lost 0 bases and the J gene lost 0 bases, with 9 bases spanning the gap. Germline V CDR1 and CDR2: LGHNA, YNFKEQ. CDR3 residues: CASSQDYAGSYEQYF. In DNA, the CDR3 is TGTGCCAGCAGCCAAGATTACGCGGGCTCCTACGAGCAGTACTTC.

This chain joins TRBV27 and TRBJ2-1, with 11 bases aligning to TRBD2. The CDR3 has 17 residues. Germline CDR1 MNHEY, CDR2 SMNVEV (reference sequence). V lost 3 bases and J lost 2; bases outside the gene matches: 6. The chain's CDR3 is CASSLTTSGGTYNEQFF. CDR3 bases: TGTGCCAGCAGTTTGACAACTAGCGGGGGAACCTACAATGAGCAGTTCTTC.

This sequence joins TRBV5-1 and TRBJ2-7; 7 nucleotides align to TRBD2. CDR1 and CDR2 (germline): SGHRS, YFSETQ. The CDR3 is 14 residues long. With 2 bases clipped from V and 1 base from J, the junction kept 3 bases outside the gene matches. The chain's CDR3 is CASSFSGSSYEQYF. CDR3 in DNA: TGCGCCAGCAGCTTTAGCGGGTCTTCCTACGAGCAGTACTTC.

The CDR3 here is CASSLRIARDEQFF. CDR3 sequence (DNA): TGTGCCAGCAGTCTCCGGATAGCGAGGGATGAGCAGTTCTTC. The chain has TRBV28 and TRBJ2-1; D may be TRBD2 (5 bases). The CDR3 is 14 amino acids. Germline CDR1 MDHEN, CDR2 SYDVKM. Trimming pared 5 bases from V and 8 bases from J, leaving 16 bases between.

The genes are TRBV7-9 and TRBJ2-4; 10 nucleotides agree with TRBD2. The CDR3 sequence is 14 residues long. Germline CDR1 and CDR2: SEHNR and FQNEAQ (reference sequence). V dropped 5 bases and J dropped 6; count of bases not matched to a gene: 4. The CDR3 DNA is TGTGCCAGCAGCCCTAGCGGGGGAGGAAACATTCAGTACTTC. Amino acids: CASSPSGGGNIQYF.

The chain recombines TRBV4-1 with TRBJ2-5; tentative D call: TRBD2 (6 bases). The V end was cut by 1 base, the J end by 4 bases, with 10 bases between. CDR1 MGHRA and CDR2 YSYEKL come from the germline V gene. CDR3 size: 14 residues. This CDR3 is CASSQAGRTETQYF. Here the CDR3 DNA reads TGCGCCAGCAGCCAAGCAGGGAGGACAGAGACCCAGTACTTC.

The chain uses TRBV6-6 and TRBJ1-6, with a tentative D call TRBD1 (5 bases). V dropped 6 bases and J dropped 10 bases, with 13 bases sitting between them. In germline, CDR1 is MNHNY, CDR2 SVGAGI (reference sequence). The CDR3 sequence is 13 residues long. Here the CDR3 reads CASSNIRGSPLHF. DNA of the CDR3: TGTGCCAGCAGCAACATCCGGGGGTCACCCCTCCACTTT.

This chain links TRBV21-1 with TRBJ2-2; the table's D gene call, TRBD2, was not cross checked with the DNA. TRBV21-1 is given as a pseudogene. This CDR3 contains 18 residues. Written as DNA, the CDR3 is TGTGCCAGCAGCAAAGCGGGGGAAGCGGGGGCGAACACCGGGGAGCTGTTTTTT. As protein: CASSKAGEAGANTGELFF.

The V and J genes are TRBV5-1 and TRBJ2-7; either TRBD1 or TRBD2 may fit D (6 bases each). Trimming shortened V by 0 bases and J by 2 bases, and 12 bases separated the two germline ends. Germline lookup yields CDR1 SGHRS and CDR2 YFSETQ. The CDR3 has 15 residues. This CDR3 is CASSLVVGGTYEQYF. As DNA, the CDR3 is TGCGCCAGCAGCTTGGTGGTGGGGGGCACCTACGAGCAGTACTTC. The full variable domain, completed using reference TRBV5-1 and TRBJ2-7, is KAGVTQTPRYLIKTRGQQVTLSCSPISGHRSVSWYQQTPGQGLQFLFEYFSETQRNKGNFPGRFSGRQFSNSRSEMNVSTLELGDSALYLCASSLVVGGTYEQYFGPGTRLTVT.

The sample holds one count of this clone. The rearrangement joins TRBV9 to TRBJ1-2; D unclear. The CDR3 runs to 11 residues. Per germline, CDR1 SGDLS and CDR2 YYNGEE. Trimming removed 3 bases at V and 4 bases at J, with 4 bases between. The DNA for the CDR3 is TGTGCCAGCAGCGACCTCTATGGCTACACCTTC. This codes for CASSDLYGYTF.

The chain joins TRBV4-2 to TRBJ2-6; 7 bases fit TRBD2. With 0 bases clipped from V and 2 bases from J, the junction kept 7 bases outside the gene matches. Germline CDR1 is LGHNA and CDR2 is YNFKEQ. The CDR3 consists of 18 residues. CDR3 sequence reads: CASSQEPYGGAGANVLTF. The CDR3 DNA reads as TGTGCCAGCAGCCAAGAGCCCTATGGGGGGGCTGGGGCCAACGTCCTGACTTTC.

The chain is built from TRBV14 and TRBJ1-3; D gene uncertain. From germline, CDR1 is SGHDN and CDR2 FVKESK. V was trimmed by 4 bases and J by 0 bases, leaving 7 bases between them. The CDR3 sequence is 14 residues long. DNA for the CDR3: TGTGCCAGCAGCCGAGGGAGCTCTGGAAACACCATATATTTT. It codes for CASSRGSSGNTIYF.

This clone has only one observation. V and J are TRBV30 and TRBJ2-2, with D possibly being TRBD1 (6 bases). This CDR3 comprises 13 residues. The germline V gene encodes CDR1 GTSNPN and CDR2 SVGIG (reference sequence). Trimming took 4 bases from V and 3 from J, leaving 9 bases between them. CDR3 amino acids: CAWKDSYTGELFF. Here the CDR3 DNA reads TGTGCCTGGAAGGACAGTTACACCGGGGAGCTGTTTTTT.

The rearrangement links TRBV4-2 to TRBJ2-5; 7 bases are shared with TRBD2. The CDR3 loop spans 14 amino acids. V shed 4 bases, J shed 3 bases, and the junction held 5 bases outside the gene matches. Looked up from germline, CDR1 is LGHNA and CDR2 is YNFKEQ. CDR3 in DNA: TGTGCCAGCAGCCGGGGCGGGGGTAAAGAGACCCAGTACTTC. It translates to CASSRGGGKETQYF.

This chain links TRBV5-1 with TRBJ2-3; D not certain. The CDR3 covers 14 residues. Germline V gene sequence: CDR1 SGHRS, CDR2 YFSETQ. Trimming removed 4 bases from V and 1 base from J, with 10 bases in between. Here the CDR3 DNA reads TGCGCCAGCAGCACCTCAAGCGGCACAGATACGCAGTATTTT. It is translated as CASSTSSGTDTQYF.

This rearrangement joins TRBV11-2 to TRBJ1-1; the match to TRBD1 covers 11 bases. The length of the CDR3 is 16 residues. The V segment lost 6 bases and the J segment 0 bases; nucleotides outside the gene matches: 6. Germline assignment: CDR1 SGHAT and CDR2 FQNNGV. CDR3 sequence: CASSPGTGGLNTEAFF. CDR3 sequence (DNA): TGTGCCAGCAGTCCCGGGACAGGGGGTTTGAACACTGAAGCTTTCTTT.

This clone was observed a handful of times. The rearrangement joins TRBV6-4 to TRBJ2-3; TRBD2 matches 10 bases. V lost 4 bases and J lost 1; bases outside the gene matches: 5. CDR1 and CDR2 from the germline V gene are MRHNA and SNTAGT. This CDR3 has 16 residues. In nucleotides, the CDR3 is TGTGCCAGCAGTGCCCGAGCGGGGGGGCGCACAGATACGCAGTATTTT. Translating it yields CASSARAGGRTDTQYF.

The genes are TRBV6-5 and TRBJ2-5; TRBD1 is a possible D gene (6 bases). The V end was cut by 8 bases, the J end by 4 bases, with 14 bases between. This CDR3 is built from 13 residues. In germline, CDR1 is MNHEY, CDR2 SVGAGI. The CDR3 loop is CASRLDRGETQYF. The CDR3 DNA is TGTGCCAGCCGCCTGGACAGAGGAGAGACCCAGTACTTC.

This clone has a handful of counts. The rearrangement uses TRBV10-3 and TRBJ2-6; D possibly corresponds to TRBD2 (6 bases). V was cut by 10 bases and J by 1 base, with 11 bases left in between. This CDR3 is 14 amino acids long. From germline, CDR1 is ENHRY and CDR2 SYGVKD. CDR3 DNA sequence: TGTGCCACGGCTGGGGGGTCTGGGGCCAACGTCCTGACTTTC. Translating gives CATAGGSGANVLTF.

To note about this clone: Germline is not matched at one junction end, which may reflect a read error. The chain combines TRBV6-5 with TRBJ2-7, with 7 bases lining up with TRBD1. Germline V gene data show CDR1 as MNHEY and CDR2 as SVGAGI. This CDR3 region has 15 residues. The CDR3 DNA sequence: TGTGCCGGCAGTTACTCGTACAGGGGCTCCTACGAGCAGTACTTC. Translated: CAGSYSYRGSYEQYF.

This chain joins TRBV5-1 and TRBJ1-5; a weak D match, TRBD1 (5 bases). Germline V gene sequence: CDR1 SGHRS, CDR2 YFSETQ. The CDR3 totals 15 residues. V lost 4 bases, J lost 2 bases, and 13 bases lay in between. The CDR3 DNA reads as TGCGCCAGCAGCCTCCAGGGTTCAGGCAATCAGCCCCAGCATTTT. The encoded protein is CASSLQGSGNQPQHF.

The genes are TRBV7-2 and TRBJ1-1, with D perhaps TRBD1 (5 bases). Germline V gene lookup returns CDR1 SGHTA and CDR2 FQGNSA. Trimming took off 2 bases at V and 4 bases at J, with 11 bases between the two ends. The CDR3 loop spans 14 amino acids. CDR3 bases: TGTGCCAGCAGCTTATACAGGTGGGGCACTGAAGCTTTCTTT. Residues: CASSLYRWGTEAFF.

About this clone: Other DNA sequences of this sample code for an identical CDR3. V gene TRBV30 combines with J gene TRBJ1-6; perhaps TRBD1 as D (6 bases). The CDR3 sequence is 13 residues long. CDR1 is GTSNPN, CDR2 SVGIG, per germline (reference sequence). Deletions cut 5 bases from V and 6 bases from J, with 11 bases between. CDR3 sequence reads: CAWGGLGNSPLHF. The CDR3 DNA is TGTGCCTGGGGGGGCTTGGGTAATTCACCCCTCCACTTT.

This clone has just a few counts. The chain links TRBV7-2 to TRBJ1-1; 9 nucleotides line up with TRBD1. Trimming took 5 bases from V and 0 from J; bases not matched to a gene: 4. Germline V gives CDR1 SGHTA, CDR2 FQGNSA. The CDR3 loop spans 15 amino acids. CDR3 sequence (DNA): TGTGCCAGCAGCCCCCGGACAGGGGTGAACACTGAAGCTTTCTTT. Encoded protein: CASSPRTGVNTEAFF.

V and J are TRBV2 and TRBJ2-1, with 8 bases matching TRBD1. Germline V gives CDR1 SNHLY, CDR2 FYNNEI. The CDR3 is made up of 18 amino acids. With 8 bases clipped from V and 0 bases from J, the junction kept 15 bases outside the gene matches. In DNA form, the CDR3 reads TGTGCCAGCCGCACGGGACAGGCGATAATGAGCTCCTACAATGAGCAGTTCTTC. Translated, it gives CASRTGQAIMSSYNEQFF.

The V and J genes are TRBV13 and TRBJ2-7, with TRBD1 matching 8 bases. CDR1 and CDR2 (germline): PRHDT, FYEKMQ (reference sequence). After removal of 5 bases from V and 3 bases from J, the junction contained 9 bases not matched to a gene. The CDR3 sequence is 15 residues long. CDR3 sequence (DNA): TGTGCCAGCAGCGCCTCGGGACAGGCTTTCTACGAGCAGTACTTC. Its translation: CASSASGQAFYEQYF.

CDR3 coding DNA: TGTGCCAGTAGTTCAAGAGCGGGGGCAGGGGCAGGTTCCCGATCCTACGAGCAGTACTTC. It specifies CASSSRAGAGAGSRSYEQYF. The chain is built from TRBV19 and TRBJ2-7, with 8 bases lining up with TRBD2. V trimming: 5 bases; J trimming: 1 base; junction bases outside the gene matches: 22. Germline V gene data show CDR1 as LNHDA and CDR2 as SQIVND (reference sequence). The CDR3 has 20 residues.

The rearrangement links TRBV4-1 to TRBJ2-2, with 11 bases matching TRBD2. The germline V gene encodes CDR1 MGHRA and CDR2 YSYEKL. CDR3 length: 16 residues. V was clipped by 4 bases and J by 6 bases; unmatched bases: 7. The CDR3, as DNA: TGCGCCAGCAGCCCCACTCCGGGACTAGCGGCCGGGGAGCTGTTTTTT. Residues: CASSPTPGLAAGELFF.

V and J are TRBV6-5 and TRBJ1-6; no firm D call. The CDR3 runs to 14 residues. Germline values: CDR1 MNHEY, CDR2 SVGAGI. V was cut by 7 bases and J by 4 bases, with 11 bases left in between. The CDR3 nucleotides are TGTGCCAGCATTCAGAGGACTTATAATTCACCCCTCCACTTT. It is translated as CASIQRTYNSPLHF.